One sample yielded the 9 T cell receptor beta chains listed below, sequenced in a study of T cell responses to AZD1222 COVID-19 vaccine. Only in-frame clones appear in the TCRdb table, and some are missing; sequencing was by immunoSEQ multiplex PCR. Found here are 130,000 or so clones, roughly 93% of them singletons; the top ten hold over 6.5%. This specimen consisted of peripheral blood, obtained on day 0 of AZD1222 vaccination. The receptors derive from an adult in good health.

The gene calls are TRBV19 and TRBJ2-5, with D perhaps matching TRBD1 or TRBD2 (5 bases each). The CDR3 has 13 amino acids. Germline V gene sequence: CDR1 LNHDA, CDR2 SQIVND (reference sequence). Trimming left V 5 bases short and J 2 bases short, with 9 bases between. The CDR3 reads CASSLGAQETQYF. The CDR3 DNA is TGTGCCAGTAGTCTCGGGGCGCAAGAGACCCAGTACTTC. Looking up the rest from reference TRBV19 and TRBJ2-5 gives the full variable domain: DGGITQSPKYLFRKEGQNVTLSCEQNLNHDAMYWYRQDPGQGLRLIYYSQIVNDFQKGDIAEGYSVSREKKESFPLTVTSAQKNPTAFYLCASSLGAQETQYFGPGTRLLVL.

The chain recombines TRBV28 with TRBJ1-2; unclear D gene. In germline, CDR1 is MDHEN, CDR2 SYDVKM. V shed 6 bases and J shed 3 bases, with 17 bases lying between them. The CDR3 has 15 residues. CDR3 region: CASSLRTGNYYGYTF. In nucleotides, the CDR3 is TGTGCCAGCAGCCTCAGGACCGGCAATTACTATGGCTACACCTTC.

This chain connects TRBV15 to TRBJ1-1; D remains unclear. Trimming left V 1 base short and J 1 base short, with 4 bases between. Germline CDR1 and CDR2: LNHNV and YYDKDF (reference sequence). This CDR3 comprises 13 residues. The CDR3 region has the DNA TGTGCCACCAGCAGAGCCGAGAACACTGAAGCTTTCTTT. Its protein product is CATSRAENTEAFF.

V usage is TRBV29-1 and J usage is TRBJ2-7; the D is unclear. CDR1 is SQVTM and CDR2 is ANQGSEA in the germline V gene. V was clipped by 1 base and J by 2 bases, with 9 bases between them. The CDR3 consists of 13 residues. In nucleotides, the CDR3 is TGCAGCGTTGAAGGGCGGTCCACCTACGAGCAGTACTTC. Residues: CSVEGRSTYEQYF.

V is TRBV11-1 and J is TRBJ2-5, with D perhaps TRBD1 or TRBD2 (6 bases each). Germline V gene data show CDR1 as SGHAT and CDR2 as FQDESV (reference sequence). Trimming shortened V by 5 bases and J by 4 bases, and 14 bases separated the two germline ends. The CDR3 sequence is 14 residues long. The CDR3: CASSRPRGRETQYF. CDR3 nucleotides: TGTGCCAGCAGCCGGCCCCGGGGGCGAGAGACCCAGTACTTC.

V gene TRBV28 combines with J gene TRBJ1-5; 7 bases align to TRBD1. The junction had 6 bases not matched to a gene; V was cut back by 6 bases and J by 4 bases. The CDR3 spans 14 residues. Germline assignment: CDR1 MDHEN and CDR2 SYDVKM. The CDR3 DNA sequence: TGTGCCAGCAGGACAGGGTCAGGAAATCAGCCCCAGCATTTT. Protein product: CASRTGSGNQPQHF.

The chain carries TRBV15 and TRBJ1-2, with TRBD1 matching over 9 bases. Germline V gene data show CDR1 as LNHNV and CDR2 as YYDKDF (reference sequence). This CDR3 is 16 amino acids long. V was clipped by 0 bases and J by 6 bases; unmatched bases: 8. The CDR3 DNA reads TGTGCCACCAGCAGAGATGTAGGGACAGGGTGGAATGGCTACACCTTC. Residues: CATSRDVGTGWNGYTF. Full variable domain (rest looked up from reference TRBV15 and TRBJ1-2): DAMVIQNPRYQVTQFGKPVTLSCSQTLNHNVMYWYQQKSSQAPKLLFHYYDKDFNNEADTPDNFQSRRPNTSFCFLDIRSPGLGDTAMYLCATSRDVGTGWNGYTFGSGTRLTVV.

The V and J genes are TRBV5-4 and TRBJ1-4, with 9 bases lining up with TRBD1. CDR1 and CDR2 (germline): SGHNT, YYREEE (reference sequence). After removal of 4 bases from V and 8 bases from J, the junction contained 9 bases not matched to a gene. The CDR3 length is 15 residues. The CDR3 DNA reads as TGTGCCAGCAGCCACAACAGGGGGCTTAAGGAAAAACTGTTTTTT. Translation gives CASSHNRGLKEKLFF.

This clone was counted once. The chain carries TRBV6-5 and TRBJ1-2, with a possible D match to TRBD1 (5 bases). V was clipped by 0 bases and J by 6 bases, with 17 bases between them. The CDR3 extends over 16 amino acids. Germline V lookup: CDR1 MNHEY, CDR2 SVGAGI. Here the CDR3 reads CASSYSERTTNNGYTF. Written as DNA, the CDR3 is TGTGCCAGCAGTTACTCAGAGCGGACAACGAACAATGGCTACACCTTC.